One sample yielded the 4 T cell receptor beta chains listed below, sequenced in a study of cytomegalovirus exposure and HLA in healthy donors. PCR used 60 Vbeta primers and 13 Jbeta primers. Profiled with immunoSEQ multiplex PCR; TCRdb holds only in-frame clones, not every one. The table shows under 200,000 clones, with 65% to 70% occurring only once. Sequencing was performed on PBMCs. The receptors stem from a woman aged 18-30 years in good health and CMV-seropositive.

About this clone: Germline and junction disagree at one end, which may indicate a read error. The chain uses TRBV7-7 and TRBJ2-5; D is possibly TRBD1 (5 bases). CDR1 SSHAT and CDR2 FNYEAQ come from the germline V gene (reference sequence). The CDR3 extends over 11 amino acids. For the CDR3, the DNA is TGTGCTAGCAGCGAAGGACAAACCCAGTACTTC. Translating gives CASSEGQTQYF. Filled out from reference TRBV7-7 and TRBJ2-5, the complete variable domain reads GAGVSQSPRYKVTKRGQDVTLRCDPISSHATLYWYQQALGQGPEFLTYFNYEAQPDKSGLPSDRFSAERPEGSISTLTIQRTEQRDSAMYRCASSEGQTQYFGPGTRLLVL.

The chain combines TRBV6-5 with TRBJ2-7; D is perhaps TRBD1 (5 bases). CDR3 length equals 14 residues. Germline V gene lookup returns CDR1 MNHEY and CDR2 SVGAGI. V was cut by 6 bases and J by 2 bases, with 14 bases left in between. CDR3 sequence reads: CASSTTRVTYEQYF. The DNA for the CDR3 is TGTGCCAGCAGCACAACCAGGGTTACCTACGAGCAGTACTTC.

The rearrangement joins TRBV19 to TRBJ2-7; 8 positions match TRBD1. Trimming cost V 5 bases and J 5 bases; bases outside gene matches: 11. The CDR3 extends over 15 amino acids. CDR1 is LNHDA and CDR2 is SQIVND in the germline V gene (reference sequence). For the CDR3, the DNA is TGTGCCAGTAGTGCCACCGGGACAGGTCCCAACGAGCAGTACTTC. Its protein is CASSATGTGPNEQYF.

The chain has TRBV27 and TRBJ1-5; D is undetermined. Per the germline V gene, CDR1 is MNHEY and CDR2 is SMNVEV (reference sequence). This CDR3 has 13 residues. V was trimmed by 5 bases and J by 6 bases, leaving 11 bases between them. The CDR3 DNA sequence: TGTGCCAGCAGTGTCCTTGTCAGTCAGCCCCAGCATTTT. This encodes CASSVLVSQPQHF.